This is a list of T cell receptor beta chains from one sample in a study of metastatic and nonmetastatic thyroid tumors. With MiXCR, TCRdb reprocessed the PCR reads. The sample includes tens of thousands of clones, about 15% seen only once; the top ten take 13% to 15%. The sample taken for sequencing was tumor tissue. These receptors were collected from a female donor with papillary thyroid cancer or a benign thyroid nodule (not recorded which). Some clones in this sample may be carry-over from other donors' samples. Both conserved end residues are part of each CDR3. The D gene is left open where the match is weak. Rows may omit the clone size; those that give it use once, few, many or a size class.

d_gene	v_gene	j_gene	abundance	CDR3nt	CDR3aa
TRBD1	TRBV19	TRBJ2-4	many	TGTGCCAGTAGCCCGGACAGGCACAAAAACATTCAGTACTTC	CASSPDRHKNIQYF
NA	TRBV7-3	TRBJ2-2	many	TGTGCCAGCAGCCCCTATCGCCCCGACACCGGGGAGCTGTTTTTT	CASSPYRPDTGELFF
NA	TRBV5-1	TRBJ2-7	NA	TGCGCCAGCAGCTTGGGTCGTATGTTGGGGGTTTCAGGCGAGCAGTACTTC	CASSLGRMLGVSGEQYF
TRBD2	TRBV7-9	TRBJ2-1	many	TGTGCCAGCAGCGTCGACGGGAGCGGGGGGGAAGATGAGCAGTTCTTC	CASSVDGSGGEDEQFF
TRBD1	TRBV18	TRBJ2-3	many	TGTGCCAGCTCACCCGGGACAGGGGCAGATACGCAGTATTTT	CASSPGTGADTQYF
NA	TRBV6-1	TRBJ1-1	NA	TGTGCCAGCAGTTTAAATGGGGGGATGAACACTGAAGCTTTCTTT	CASSLNGGMNTEAFF
NA	TRBV28	TRBJ2-7	many	TGTGCCAGCAGTTTAGGGCATCGCGAGCAGTACTTC	CASSLGHREQYF
NA	TRBV24-1	TRBJ2-2	many	TGTGCCACCAGTGATTTGACAGGGCGGAACACCGGGGAGCTGTTTTTT	CATSDLTGRNTGELFF
NA	TRBV20-1	TRBJ1-5	many	TGCAGTGCTAGGATCGGGAGCAATCAGCCCCAGCATTTT	CSARIGSNQPQHF
NA	TRBV7-3	TRBJ2-3	many	TGTGCCAGCAGCTTAACGAACAGGGCAGATACGCAGTATTTT	CASSLTNRADTQYF
NA	TRBV12-3/TRBV12-4	TRBJ1-6	many	TGTGCCAGCAGTACCAGAGATCTCACCCTCCACTTT	CASSTRDLTLHF
TRBD1	TRBV9	TRBJ2-1	many	TGTGCCAGCAGCCCCGGGACAGGGGTTGGCTACAATGAGCAGTTCTTC	CASSPGTGVGYNEQFF
NA	TRBV4-1	TRBJ2-7	NA	TGCGCCAGCAGCCAAGTCCCGGGGGGCTCGTACGAGCAGTACTTC	CASSQVPGGSYEQYF
NA	TRBV6-2/TRBV6-3	TRBJ1-2	many	TGTGCCAGCACAGGGGTTTTGAACTATGGCTACACCTTC	CASTGVLNYGYTF
NA	TRBV20-1	TRBJ1-1	NA	TGCAGTGCTAGAGATGTCGGGGCACTGAACACTGAAGCTTTCTTT	CSARDVGALNTEAFF
NA	TRBV5-5	TRBJ1-2	many	TGTGCCAGCAGCCTGGGAGACTGGGAGGGCGAAGGCTACACCTTC	CASSLGDWEGEGYTF
NA	TRBV5-1	TRBJ1-4	many	TGCGCCAGCAGCCATGGAGGGGGGAGTGAAAAACTGTTTTTT	CASSHGGGSEKLFF
NA	TRBV20-1	TRBJ2-1	many	TGCAGTGCTAGATCCCGGGCCGAAGCGTTCTTC	CSARSRAEAFF
NA	TRBV9	TRBJ1-1	medium-sized	TGTGCCAGCAGCCCCGGTGGCCTTGAAGCTTTCTTT	CASSPGGLEAFF
TRBD2	TRBV3-1	TRBJ2-1	many	TGTGCCAGCAGCAATTCCGCTAGCGGGAGCTCCTACAATGAGCAGTTCTTC	CASSNSASGSSYNEQFF
NA	TRBV12-3/TRBV12-4	TRBJ1-1	once	TGTGCCAGCACCCCCGGGACAGAAGCTTTCTTT	CASTPGTEAFF
NA	TRBV10-3	TRBJ2-2	medium-sized	TGTGCCATCAGTGAAGGCGGGATGGGTACCGGGGAGCTGTTTTTT	CAISEGGMGTGELFF
TRBD1	TRBV29-1	TRBJ1-1	few	TGCAGCGTGGGACAGGGTTGGAGGACTGAAGCTTTCTTT	CSVGQGWRTEAFF
NA	TRBV12-3/TRBV12-4	TRBJ2-7	NA	TGTGCCAGCAGTCTCAACATGGGCTACGAGCAGTGCTTC	CASSLNMGYEQCF
NA	TRBV7-6	TRBJ2-5	many	TGTGCCAGCAGCTATCATGCGACCGGGCAAGAGACCCAGTACTTC	CASSYHATGQETQYF